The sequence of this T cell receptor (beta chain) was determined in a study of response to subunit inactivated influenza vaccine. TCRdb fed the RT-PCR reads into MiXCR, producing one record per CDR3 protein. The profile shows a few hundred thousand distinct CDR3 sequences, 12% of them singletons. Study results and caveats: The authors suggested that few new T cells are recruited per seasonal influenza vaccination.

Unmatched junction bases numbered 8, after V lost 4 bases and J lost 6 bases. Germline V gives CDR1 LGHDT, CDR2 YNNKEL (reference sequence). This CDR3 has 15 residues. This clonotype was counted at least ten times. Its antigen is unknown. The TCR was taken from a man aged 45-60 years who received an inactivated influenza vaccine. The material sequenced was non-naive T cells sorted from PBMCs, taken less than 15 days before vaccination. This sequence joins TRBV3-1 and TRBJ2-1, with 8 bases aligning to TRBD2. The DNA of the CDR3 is TGTGCCAGCAGCCCGCCCCCCGGGAGGGGCAATGAGCAGTTCTTC. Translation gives CASSPPPGRGNEQFF.